One and the same sample provided the 15 T cell receptor beta chains below, sequenced in a study of cytomegalovirus exposure and HLA in healthy donors. A multiplex PCR was run with 60 Vbeta primers and 13 Jbeta primers. Only in-frame clones appear in the TCRdb table, and some are missing; sequencing was by immunoSEQ multiplex PCR. The data show about 150,000 clones, 60% to 80% seen once. Sample: PBMCs. The receptors shown here come from a woman aged 40 to 49 in good health and CMV-seropositive.

This clone was counted a single time. The chain carries TRBV19 and TRBJ1-2; TRBD1 might be the D (5 bases). In germline, CDR1 is LNHDA, CDR2 SQIVND (reference sequence). This CDR3 spans 13 amino acids. Between the trimmed V and J ends, which lost 3 bases and 2 bases, there was a span of 7 bases. The CDR3: CASSIRGNYGYTF. CDR3 in DNA: TGTGCCAGTAGTATTCGGGGGAACTATGGCTACACCTTC.

The gene calls are TRBV5-4 and TRBJ2-2, with 9 positions matching TRBD1. This CDR3 has 16 residues. The trim removed 2 bases at V and 7 bases at J, leaving 9 bases unmatched. From germline, CDR1 is SGHNT and CDR2 YYREEE (reference sequence). The CDR3 loop reads CASSFTGQGSRGELFF. The CDR3 nucleotides read TGTGCCAGCAGCTTTACGGGACAGGGTAGCCGCGGGGAGCTGTTTTTT.

The rearrangement uses TRBV2 and TRBJ1-5; the match to TRBD1 covers 7 bases. V lost 4 bases to trimming and J lost 7 bases; unmatched junction nucleotides: 7. In germline, CDR1 is SNHLY, CDR2 FYNNEI. The CDR3 length is 14 residues. The CDR3 protein is CASSGQGSEQPQHF. In nucleotides, the CDR3 is TGTGCCAGCAGTGGACAGGGCAGCGAACAGCCCCAGCATTTT.

The chain has TRBV7-7 and TRBJ1-1; 7 bases are a match to TRBD1. CDR1 SSHAT and CDR2 FNYEAQ come from the germline V gene (reference sequence). The trim removed 5 bases at V and 3 bases at J, leaving 3 bases unmatched. CDR3 size: 13 residues. The DNA for the CDR3 is TGTGCCAGCAGCCAGGGACAGTACACTGAAGCTTTCTTT. Amino acid sequence: CASSQGQYTEAFF.

The genes are TRBV29-1 and TRBJ1-1, with D unclear. The V gene lost 0 bases and the J gene lost 8 bases, with 13 bases spanning the gap. The germline V gene has CDR1 SQVTM and CDR2 ANQGSEA. This CDR3 contains 13 residues. The CDR3 nucleotides are TGCAGCGTTGAAGATCAAAGGAGGAACGAAGCTTTCTTT. Protein sequence: CSVEDQRRNEAFF.

The genes are TRBV6-5 and TRBJ1-2, with TRBD1 as a possible D gene (6 bases). Germline CDR1 and CDR2: MNHEY and SVGAGI. CDR3 length: 14 residues. The V and J ends lost 7 bases and 5 bases respectively, with 17 bases between them. The CDR3, as DNA: TGTGCCAGCAACCCAGGGGCCGCAGCATATGGCTACACCTTC. Its protein is CASNPGAAAYGYTF.

The J gene is TRBJ2-1, the V gene TRBV6-5; 9 nucleotides agree with TRBD2. After removal of 7 bases from V and 9 bases from J, the junction contained 10 bases not matched to a gene. The CDR3 is 14 residues long. CDR1 and CDR2 from the germline V gene are MNHEY and SVGAGI. The CDR3 is CASIRASGAGEQFF. DNA for the CDR3: TGTGCCAGCATCCGGGCTAGCGGGGCGGGTGAGCAGTTCTTC.

V gene TRBV5-6 combines with J gene TRBJ2-7; 7 nucleotides line up with TRBD2. Germline V lookup: CDR1 SGHDT, CDR2 YYEEEE. The CDR3 runs 11 residues. The V segment lost 4 bases and the J segment 8 bases; nucleotides outside the gene matches: 3. The CDR3 spells CASSRDYKQYF. DNA of the CDR3: TGTGCCAGCAGCCGGGACTATAAGCAGTACTTC.

The gene calls are TRBV10-3 and TRBJ1-2; 7 nucleotides agree with TRBD1. Unmatched junction bases numbered 3, after V lost 7 bases and J lost 1 base. This CDR3 spans 13 amino acids. The V gene's germline CDR1 is ENHRY and CDR2 SYGVKD. The CDR3 region has the DNA TGTGCCATCACCCAGGGGGGTAACTATGGCTACACCTTC. Protein: CAITQGGNYGYTF.

This chain uses TRBV25-1 with TRBJ1-2; TRBD1 matches at 8 bases. The CDR3 sequence is 12 residues long. Germline V lookup: CDR1 MGHDK, CDR2 SYGVNS. Trimming removed 7 bases from V and 7 bases from J; junction bases left unmatched: 5. The DNA of the CDR3 is TGTGCCAGCAACGACAGGGGCGCTGGCTACACCTTC. Translation: CASNDRGAGYTF.

The chain has TRBV5-1 and TRBJ1-1; 9 bases match TRBD1. The length of the CDR3 is 19 residues. Germline V gives CDR1 SGHRS, CDR2 YFSETQ. V dropped 3 bases and J dropped 4; count of bases not matched to a gene: 19. CDR3 in amino acids: CASSYSGTGTLYGSTEAFF. Written as DNA, the CDR3 is TGCGCCAGCAGCTACTCCGGGACAGGGACCCTATATGGCAGCACTGAAGCTTTCTTT.

J is TRBJ1-2 and V is TRBV6-1; D perhaps matches TRBD1 (6 bases). The germline CDR1 and CDR2 sequences are MNHNS and SASEGT. Deletions cut 6 bases from V and 4 bases from J, with 18 bases between. The CDR3 has 15 residues. The CDR3 DNA sequence: TGTGCCAGCAGACCCCAACCAGGGGCTGGCTATGGCTACACCTTC. It codes for CASRPQPGAGYGYTF.

Comments on this clone: An end of the junction does not agree with germline; a read error may underlie this. V is TRBV7-9 and J is TRBJ2-7; 10 positions match TRBD1. The germline V gene has CDR1 SEHNR and CDR2 FQNEAQ (reference sequence). The CDR3 is made up of 15 amino acids. CDR3: CSSSISGTGVYEQYF. The CDR3 region has the DNA TGTTCCAGCAGCATCTCCGGGACAGGGGTGTACGAGCAGTACTTC.

This chain links TRBV18 with TRBJ1-2; a weak D match, TRBD1 (5 bases). Germline V gene sequence: CDR1 KGHSH, CDR2 LQKENI. There are 15 residues in the CDR3. V was cut by 2 bases and J by 0 bases, with 10 bases left in between. CDR3 sequence (DNA): TGTGCCAGCTCACCATTGCGGGGGACTAACTATGGCTACACCTTC. Translation gives CASSPLRGTNYGYTF. Full variable domain (outside the CDR3, taken from reference TRBV18 and TRBJ1-2): NAGVMQNPRHLVRRRGQEARLRCSPMKGHSHVYWYRQLPEEGLKFMVYLQKENIIDESGMPKERFSAEFPKEGPSILRIQQVVRGDSAAYFCASSPLRGTNYGYTFGSGTRLTVV.

This clone came up once. The chain combines TRBV29-1 with TRBJ2-1, with D unresolved. Per germline, CDR1 SQVTM and CDR2 ANQGSEA. CDR3 length: 14 amino acids. Trimming cost V 4 bases and J 0 bases, with 10 bases left between them. The CDR3 DNA reads as TGCAGCGTTGGATCCGCACACTCCTACAATGAGCAGTTCTTC. It encodes CSVGSAHSYNEQFF.